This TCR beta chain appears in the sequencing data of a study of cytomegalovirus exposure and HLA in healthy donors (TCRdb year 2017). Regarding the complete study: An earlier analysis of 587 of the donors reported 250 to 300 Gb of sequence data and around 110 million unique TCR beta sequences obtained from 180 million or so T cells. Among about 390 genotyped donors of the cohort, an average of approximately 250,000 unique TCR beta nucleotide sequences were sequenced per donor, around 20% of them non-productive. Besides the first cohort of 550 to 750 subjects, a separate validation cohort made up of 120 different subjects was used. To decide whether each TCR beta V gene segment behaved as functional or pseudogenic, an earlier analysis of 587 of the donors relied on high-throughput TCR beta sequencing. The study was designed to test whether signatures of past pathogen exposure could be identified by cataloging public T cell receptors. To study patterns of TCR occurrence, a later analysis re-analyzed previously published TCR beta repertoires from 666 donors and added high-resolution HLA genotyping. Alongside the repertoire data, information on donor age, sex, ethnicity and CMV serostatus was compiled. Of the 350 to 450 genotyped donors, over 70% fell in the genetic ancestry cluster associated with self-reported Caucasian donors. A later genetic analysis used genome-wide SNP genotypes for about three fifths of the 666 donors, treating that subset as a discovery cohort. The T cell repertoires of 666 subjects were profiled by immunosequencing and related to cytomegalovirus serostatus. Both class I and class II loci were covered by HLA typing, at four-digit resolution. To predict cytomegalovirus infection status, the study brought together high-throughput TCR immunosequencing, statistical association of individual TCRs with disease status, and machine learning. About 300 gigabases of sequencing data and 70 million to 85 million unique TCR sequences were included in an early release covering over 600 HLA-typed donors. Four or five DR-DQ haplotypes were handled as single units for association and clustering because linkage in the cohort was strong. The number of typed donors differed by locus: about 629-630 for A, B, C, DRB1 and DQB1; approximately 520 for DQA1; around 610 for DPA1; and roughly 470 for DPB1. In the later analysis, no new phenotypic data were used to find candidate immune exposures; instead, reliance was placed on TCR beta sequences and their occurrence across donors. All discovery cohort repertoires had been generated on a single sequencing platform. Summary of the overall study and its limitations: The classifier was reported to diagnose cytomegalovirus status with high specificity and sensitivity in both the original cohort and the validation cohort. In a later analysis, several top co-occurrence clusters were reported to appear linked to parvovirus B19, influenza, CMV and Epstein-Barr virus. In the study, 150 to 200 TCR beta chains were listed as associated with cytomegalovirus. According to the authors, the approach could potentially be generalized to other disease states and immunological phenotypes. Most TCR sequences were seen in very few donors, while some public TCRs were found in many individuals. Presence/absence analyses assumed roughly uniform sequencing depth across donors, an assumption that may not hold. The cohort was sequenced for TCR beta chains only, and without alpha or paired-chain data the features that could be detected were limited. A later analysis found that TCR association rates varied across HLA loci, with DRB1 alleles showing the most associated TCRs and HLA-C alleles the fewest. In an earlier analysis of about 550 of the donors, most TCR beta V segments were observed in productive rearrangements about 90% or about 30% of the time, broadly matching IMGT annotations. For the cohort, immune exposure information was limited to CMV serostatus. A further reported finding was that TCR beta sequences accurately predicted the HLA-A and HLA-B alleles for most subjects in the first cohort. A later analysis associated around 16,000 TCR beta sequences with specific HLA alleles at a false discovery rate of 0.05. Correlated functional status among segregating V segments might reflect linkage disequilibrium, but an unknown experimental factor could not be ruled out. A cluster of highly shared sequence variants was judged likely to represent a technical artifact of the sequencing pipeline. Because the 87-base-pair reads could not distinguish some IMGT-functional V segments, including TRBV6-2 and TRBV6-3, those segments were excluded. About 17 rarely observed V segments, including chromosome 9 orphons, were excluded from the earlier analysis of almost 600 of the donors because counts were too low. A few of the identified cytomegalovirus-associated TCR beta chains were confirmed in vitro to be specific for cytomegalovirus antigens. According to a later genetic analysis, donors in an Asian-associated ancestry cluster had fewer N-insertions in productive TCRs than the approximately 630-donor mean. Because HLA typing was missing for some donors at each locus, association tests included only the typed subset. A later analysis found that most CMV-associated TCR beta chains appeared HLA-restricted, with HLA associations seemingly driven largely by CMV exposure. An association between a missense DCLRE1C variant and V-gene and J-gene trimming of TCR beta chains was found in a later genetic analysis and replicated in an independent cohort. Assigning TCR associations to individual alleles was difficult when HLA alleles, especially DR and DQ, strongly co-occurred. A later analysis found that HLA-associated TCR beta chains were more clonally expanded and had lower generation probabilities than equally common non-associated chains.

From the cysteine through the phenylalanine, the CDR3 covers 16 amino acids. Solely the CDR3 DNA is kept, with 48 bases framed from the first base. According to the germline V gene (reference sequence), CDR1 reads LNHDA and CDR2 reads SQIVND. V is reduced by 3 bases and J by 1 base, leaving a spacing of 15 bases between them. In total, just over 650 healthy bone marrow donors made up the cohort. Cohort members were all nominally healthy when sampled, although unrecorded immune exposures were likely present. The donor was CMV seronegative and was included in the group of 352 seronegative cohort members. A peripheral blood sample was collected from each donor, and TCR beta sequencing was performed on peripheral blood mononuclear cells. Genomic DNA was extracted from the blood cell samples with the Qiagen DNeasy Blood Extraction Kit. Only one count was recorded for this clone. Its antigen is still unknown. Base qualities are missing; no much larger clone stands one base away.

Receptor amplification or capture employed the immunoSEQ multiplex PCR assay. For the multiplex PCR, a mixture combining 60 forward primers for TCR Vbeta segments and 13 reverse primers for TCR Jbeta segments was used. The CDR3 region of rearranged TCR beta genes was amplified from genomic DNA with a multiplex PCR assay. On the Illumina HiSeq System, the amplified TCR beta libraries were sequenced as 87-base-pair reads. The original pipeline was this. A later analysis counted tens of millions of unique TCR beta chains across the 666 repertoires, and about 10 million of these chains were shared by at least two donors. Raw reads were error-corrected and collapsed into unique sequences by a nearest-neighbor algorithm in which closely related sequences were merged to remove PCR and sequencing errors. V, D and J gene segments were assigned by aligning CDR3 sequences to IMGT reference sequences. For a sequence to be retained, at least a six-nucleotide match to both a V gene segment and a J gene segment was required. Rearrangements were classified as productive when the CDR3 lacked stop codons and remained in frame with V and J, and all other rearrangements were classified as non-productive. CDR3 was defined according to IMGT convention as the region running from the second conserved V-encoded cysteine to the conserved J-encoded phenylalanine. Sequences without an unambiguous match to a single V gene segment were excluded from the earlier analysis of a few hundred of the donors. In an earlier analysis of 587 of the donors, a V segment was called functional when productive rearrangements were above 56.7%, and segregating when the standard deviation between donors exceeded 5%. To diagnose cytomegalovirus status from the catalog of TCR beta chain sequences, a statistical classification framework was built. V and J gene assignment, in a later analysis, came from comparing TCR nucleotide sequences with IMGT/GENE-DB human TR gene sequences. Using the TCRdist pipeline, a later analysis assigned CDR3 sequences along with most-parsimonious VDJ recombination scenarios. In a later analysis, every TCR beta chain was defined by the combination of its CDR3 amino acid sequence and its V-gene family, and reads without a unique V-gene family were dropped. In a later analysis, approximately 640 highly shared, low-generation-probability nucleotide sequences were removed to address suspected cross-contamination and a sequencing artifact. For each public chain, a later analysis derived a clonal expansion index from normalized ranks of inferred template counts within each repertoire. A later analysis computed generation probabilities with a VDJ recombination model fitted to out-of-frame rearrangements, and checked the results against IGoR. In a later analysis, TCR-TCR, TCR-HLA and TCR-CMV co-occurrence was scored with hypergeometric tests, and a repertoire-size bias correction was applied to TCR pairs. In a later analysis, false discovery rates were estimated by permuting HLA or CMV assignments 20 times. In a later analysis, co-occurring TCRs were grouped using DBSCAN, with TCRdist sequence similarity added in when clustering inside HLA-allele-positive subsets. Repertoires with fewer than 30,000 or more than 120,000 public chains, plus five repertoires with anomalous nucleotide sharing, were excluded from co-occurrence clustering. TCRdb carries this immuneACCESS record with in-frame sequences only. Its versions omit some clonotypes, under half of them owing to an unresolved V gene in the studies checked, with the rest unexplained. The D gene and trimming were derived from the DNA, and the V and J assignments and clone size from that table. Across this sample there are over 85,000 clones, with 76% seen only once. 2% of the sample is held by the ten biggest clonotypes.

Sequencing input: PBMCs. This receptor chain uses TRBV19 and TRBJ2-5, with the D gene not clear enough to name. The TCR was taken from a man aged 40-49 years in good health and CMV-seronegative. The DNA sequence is TGTGCCAGTAGTATGTATCTCGGCGGTCCCCAAGAGACCCAGTACTTC. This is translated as CASSMYLGGPQETQYF.